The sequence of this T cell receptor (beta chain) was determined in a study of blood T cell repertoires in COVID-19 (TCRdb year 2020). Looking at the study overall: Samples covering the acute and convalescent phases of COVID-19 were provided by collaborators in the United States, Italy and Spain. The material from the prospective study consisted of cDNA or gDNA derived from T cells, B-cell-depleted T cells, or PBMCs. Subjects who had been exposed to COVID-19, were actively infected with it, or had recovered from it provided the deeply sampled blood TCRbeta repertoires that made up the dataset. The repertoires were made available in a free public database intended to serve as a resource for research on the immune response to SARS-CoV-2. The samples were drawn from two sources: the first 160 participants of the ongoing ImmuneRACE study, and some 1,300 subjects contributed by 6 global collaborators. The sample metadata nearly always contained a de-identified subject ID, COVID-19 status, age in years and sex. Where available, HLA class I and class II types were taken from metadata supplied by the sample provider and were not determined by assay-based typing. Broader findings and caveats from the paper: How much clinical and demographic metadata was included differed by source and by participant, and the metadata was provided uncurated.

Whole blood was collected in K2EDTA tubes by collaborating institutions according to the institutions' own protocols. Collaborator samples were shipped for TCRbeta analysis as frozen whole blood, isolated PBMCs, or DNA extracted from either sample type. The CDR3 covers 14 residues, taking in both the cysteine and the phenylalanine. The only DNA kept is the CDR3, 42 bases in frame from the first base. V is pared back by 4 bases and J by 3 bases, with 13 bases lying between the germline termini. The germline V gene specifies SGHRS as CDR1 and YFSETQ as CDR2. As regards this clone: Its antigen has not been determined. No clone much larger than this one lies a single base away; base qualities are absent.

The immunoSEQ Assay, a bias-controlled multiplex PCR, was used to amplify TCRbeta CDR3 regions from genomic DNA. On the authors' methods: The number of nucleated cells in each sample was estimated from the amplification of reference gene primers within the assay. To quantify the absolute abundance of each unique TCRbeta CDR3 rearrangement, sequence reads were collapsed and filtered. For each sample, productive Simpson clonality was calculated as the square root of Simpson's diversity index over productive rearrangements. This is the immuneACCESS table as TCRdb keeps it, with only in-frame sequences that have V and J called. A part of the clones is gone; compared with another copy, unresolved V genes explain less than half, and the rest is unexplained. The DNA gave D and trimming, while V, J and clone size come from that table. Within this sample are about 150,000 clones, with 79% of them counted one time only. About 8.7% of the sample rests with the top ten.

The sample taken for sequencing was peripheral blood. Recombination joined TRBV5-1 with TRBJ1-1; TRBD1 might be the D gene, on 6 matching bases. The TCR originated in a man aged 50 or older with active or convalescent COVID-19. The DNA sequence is TGCGCCAGCAGCGCCAGTGGGGGCGACACTGAAGCTTTCTTT. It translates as CASSASGGDTEAFF.